This T cell receptor beta chain was profiled in a study of T cell responses to AZD1222 COVID-19 vaccine. Germline V lookup: CDR1 SQVTM, CDR2 ANQGSEA. The V and J ends lost 6 bases and 7 bases, in that order; junction bases with no gene match: 7. The CDR3 sequence is 13 residues long. The method was immunoSEQ multiplex PCR; TCRdb's version includes in-frame clones alone and lacks a portion of them. This table holds hundreds of thousands of clones, approximately 94% found once. Sequenced material: peripheral blood, taken on day 0 of MenACWY control vaccination. The chain is built from TRBV29-1 and TRBJ1-4; 8 bases are a match to TRBD1. The clonotype comes from an adult in good health. This CDR3 reads CSVTGGKSEKLFF. Written as DNA, the CDR3 is TGCAGCGTCACAGGGGGGAAGAGTGAAAAACTGTTTTTT.